Sequencing of this TCR beta chain was carried out in a study of T cell changes during pregnancy in multiple sclerosis. The CDR3 extends over 12 amino acids. Per germline, CDR1 LNHNV and CDR2 YYDKDF (reference sequence). The V and J ends lost 8 bases and 2 bases respectively, with 10 bases between them. Sequenced by immunoSEQ multiplex PCR; TCRdb stores in-frame clones only, minus some. The sample consists of tens of thousands of clones, just over 90% of them appearing once. The sequence was collected from a female donor with multiple sclerosis, enrolled in a pregnancy study. This specimen was peripheral blood, taken before pregnancy. The genes are TRBV15 and TRBJ2-7, with D possibly TRBD2 on 5 matching bases. CDR3: CATGGSPYEQYF. The CDR3 DNA reads as TGTGCCACCGGAGGCAGCCCCTACGAGCAGTACTTC. Full variable domain (missing parts from reference TRBV15 and TRBJ2-7): DAMVIQNPRYQVTQFGKPVTLSCSQTLNHNVMYWYQQKSSQAPKLLFHYYDKDFNNEADTPDNFQSRRPNTSFCFLDIRSPGLGDTAMYLCATGGSPYEQYFGPGTRLTVT.